The entry that follows covers one T cell receptor beta chain sequence. This clone has just one count. The antigen this receptor binds is unknown. The input lacks base qualities; no much larger clone sits a single base away. This entry belongs to a study of blood T cell repertoires in COVID-19 (dated by TCRdb to about 2020). About the full investigation: Collaborator samples came from the United States, Italy and Spain and covered acute and convalescent phases of COVID-19. HLA class I and class II types, where available, came from metadata supplied by the sample provider rather than from assay-based typing. The dataset comprised deeply sampled blood TCRbeta repertoires from subjects exposed to, actively infected with, or recovered from COVID-19. The prospective study material was composed of cDNA or gDNA derived from T cells, B-cell-depleted T cells, or PBMCs. The repertoires were made available in a free public database intended to serve as a resource for research on the immune response to SARS-CoV-2. Samples were obtained from the ongoing ImmuneRACE study (first 160 participants) and from 950 to 1,500 subjects provided by 6 global collaborators. The sample metadata nearly always contained a de-identified subject ID, COVID-19 status, age in years and sex.

One collaborating source in Seattle enrolled patients during active infection and followed them longitudinally through the course of disease. Collaborating institutions collected whole blood in K2EDTA tubes following their own protocols. Collaborator samples were shipped for TCRbeta analysis as frozen whole blood, isolated PBMCs, or DNA extracted from either sample type. What the study reported, not specific to this receptor: The quantity of clinical and demographic metadata differed by source and by participant and was supplied without curation.

The immunoSEQ Assay, a bias-controlled multiplex PCR, was used to amplify TCRbeta CDR3 regions from genomic DNA. As for the original processing: Nucleated cell counts per sample were estimated from amplification of reference gene primers within the assay. To quantify the absolute abundance of each unique TCRbeta CDR3 rearrangement, sequence reads were collapsed and filtered. Productive Simpson clonality was computed per sample as the square root of Simpson's diversity index over productive rearrangements. Here the immuneACCESS table is served through TCRdb, limited to in-frame sequences with V and J called. Missing clones are a known gap in these copies; in checked studies unresolved V genes cover under half, and the rest lacks a known reason. That table supplies the V and J calls and clone size; D and trimming were determined from the DNA. The sample data list roughly 60,000 clones, and about nine tenths of these were observed just once. Of the sample, approximately 3.7% falls within the top ten clones.

The germline V gene (reference sequence) specifies GTSNPN as CDR1 and SVGIG as CDR2. The CDR3 measures 18 amino acids from cysteine to phenylalanine. The entry retains the CDR3 DNA only, 54 bases that are in frame from base 1. Between the V and J ends, shortened by 7 bases and 8 bases respectively, the junction contains 36 bases. The TCR was taken from a middle-aged man with COVID-19, enrolled during active disease. The chain links TRBV30 with TRBJ2-7; TRBD2 is a weak D gene call, 7 bases matching. Sequencing was done on a sample of peripheral blood. The bases read TGTGCCTTCCGCCGGGACCGGGCGCGGGGAGGGGGGGCTCGGCAGCAGTACTTC. It translates as CAFRRDRARGGGARQQYF.